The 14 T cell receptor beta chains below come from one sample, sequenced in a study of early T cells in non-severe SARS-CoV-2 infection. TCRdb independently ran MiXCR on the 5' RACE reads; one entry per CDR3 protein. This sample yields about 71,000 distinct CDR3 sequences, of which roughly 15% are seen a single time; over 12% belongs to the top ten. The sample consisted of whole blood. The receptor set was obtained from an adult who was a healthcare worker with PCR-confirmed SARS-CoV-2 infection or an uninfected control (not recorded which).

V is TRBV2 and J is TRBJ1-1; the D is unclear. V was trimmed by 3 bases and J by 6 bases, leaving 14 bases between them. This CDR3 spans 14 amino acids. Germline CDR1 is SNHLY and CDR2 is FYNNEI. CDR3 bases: TGTGCCAGCAGTGATTGGCAGGAGGGCTCTGAAGCTTTCTTT. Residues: CASSDWQEGSEAFF.

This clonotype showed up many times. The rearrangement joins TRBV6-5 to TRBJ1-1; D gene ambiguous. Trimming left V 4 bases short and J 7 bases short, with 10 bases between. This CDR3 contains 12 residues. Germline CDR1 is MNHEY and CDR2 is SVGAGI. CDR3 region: CASSSLIGEAFF. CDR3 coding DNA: TGTGCCAGCAGTTCACTAATCGGTGAAGCTTTCTTT.

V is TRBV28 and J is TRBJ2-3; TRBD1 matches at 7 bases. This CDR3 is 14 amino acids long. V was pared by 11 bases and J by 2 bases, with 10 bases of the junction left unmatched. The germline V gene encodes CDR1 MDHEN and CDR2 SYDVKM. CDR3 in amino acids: CAAMETGSTDTQYF. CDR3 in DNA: TGTGCCGCAATGGAGACAGGGTCCACAGATACGCAGTATTTT.

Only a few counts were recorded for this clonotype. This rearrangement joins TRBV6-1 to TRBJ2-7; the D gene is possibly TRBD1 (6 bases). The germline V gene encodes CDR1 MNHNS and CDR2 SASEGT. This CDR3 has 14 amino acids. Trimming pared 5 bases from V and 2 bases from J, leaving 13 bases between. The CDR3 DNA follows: TGTGCCAGCAGTTACGACAGGTATACCTACGAGCAGTACTTC. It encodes CASSYDRYTYEQYF.

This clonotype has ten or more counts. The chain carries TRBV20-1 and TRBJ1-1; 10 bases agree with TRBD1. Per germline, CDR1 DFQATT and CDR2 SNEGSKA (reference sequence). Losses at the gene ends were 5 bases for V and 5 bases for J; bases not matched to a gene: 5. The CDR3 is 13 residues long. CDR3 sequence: CSAGRTGGTEAFF. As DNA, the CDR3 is TGCAGTGCTGGACGGACAGGGGGTACTGAAGCTTTCTTT.

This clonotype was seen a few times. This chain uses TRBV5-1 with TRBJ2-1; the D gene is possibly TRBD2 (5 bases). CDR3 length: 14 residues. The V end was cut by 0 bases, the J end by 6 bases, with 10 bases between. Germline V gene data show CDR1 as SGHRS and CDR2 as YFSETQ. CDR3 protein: CASSLGEIGNEQFF. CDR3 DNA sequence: TGCGCCAGCAGCTTGGGGGAGATAGGCAATGAGCAGTTCTTC.

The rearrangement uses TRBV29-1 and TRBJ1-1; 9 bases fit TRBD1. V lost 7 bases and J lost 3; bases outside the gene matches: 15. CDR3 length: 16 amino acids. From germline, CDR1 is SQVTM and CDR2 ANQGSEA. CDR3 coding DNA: TGCAGCGCGAGGGGACAGGGTGGACCGTGGGACACTGAAGCTTTCTTT. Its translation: CSARGQGGPWDTEAFF.

As DNA, the CDR3 is TGTGCCAGCAGTGGCGCGGGGGTACTCACAGATACGCAGTATTTT. It yields the protein CASSGAGVLTDTQYF. The chain combines TRBV2 with TRBJ2-3, with 7 bases lining up with TRBD2. CDR1 and CDR2 (germline): SNHLY, FYNNEI. This CDR3 is 15 amino acids long. Losses at the gene ends were 4 bases for V and 2 bases for J; bases not matched to a gene: 6.

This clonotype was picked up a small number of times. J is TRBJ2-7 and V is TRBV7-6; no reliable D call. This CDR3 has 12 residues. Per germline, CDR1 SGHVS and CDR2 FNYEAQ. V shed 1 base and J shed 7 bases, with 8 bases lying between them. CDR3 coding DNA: TGTGCCAGCAGCTTAGGGTCCGGAGAGCAGTACTTC. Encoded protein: CASSLGSGEQYF.

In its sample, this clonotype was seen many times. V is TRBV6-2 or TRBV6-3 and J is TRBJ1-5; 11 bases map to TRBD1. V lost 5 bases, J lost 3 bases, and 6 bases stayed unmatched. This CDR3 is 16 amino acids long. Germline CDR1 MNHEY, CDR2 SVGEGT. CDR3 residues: CASSRTGQGVNQPQHF. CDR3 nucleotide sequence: TGTGCCAGCAGTCGCACGGGACAGGGGGTCAATCAGCCCCAGCATTTT.

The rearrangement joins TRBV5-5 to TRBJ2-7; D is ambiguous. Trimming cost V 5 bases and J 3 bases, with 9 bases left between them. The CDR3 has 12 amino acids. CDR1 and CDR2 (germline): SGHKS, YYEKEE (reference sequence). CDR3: CASSSEGYEQYF. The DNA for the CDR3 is TGTGCCAGCAGTTCCGAAGGCTACGAGCAGTACTTC.

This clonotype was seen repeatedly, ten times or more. In DNA form, the CDR3 reads TGCAGCGTTGAAGAGGGCAATGAGCAGTTCTTC. Its protein is CSVEEGNEQFF. The chain uses TRBV29-1 and TRBJ2-1, with no clear D. From germline, CDR1 is SQVTM and CDR2 ANQGSEA. The CDR3 is 11 amino acids. V was trimmed by 0 bases and J by 6 bases, leaving 3 bases between them.

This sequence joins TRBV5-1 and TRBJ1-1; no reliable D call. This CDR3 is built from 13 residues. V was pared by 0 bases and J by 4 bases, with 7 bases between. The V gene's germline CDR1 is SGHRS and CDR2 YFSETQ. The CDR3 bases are TGCGCCAGCAGCTTGGTGCGCAGCACTGAAGCTTTCTTT. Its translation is CASSLVRSTEAFF. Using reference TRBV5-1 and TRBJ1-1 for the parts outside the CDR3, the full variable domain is KAGVTQTPRYLIKTRGQQVTLSCSPISGHRSVSWYQQTPGQGLQFLFEYFSETQRNKGNFPGRFSGRQFSNSRSEMNVSTLELGDSALYLCASSLVRSTEAFFGQGTRLTVV.

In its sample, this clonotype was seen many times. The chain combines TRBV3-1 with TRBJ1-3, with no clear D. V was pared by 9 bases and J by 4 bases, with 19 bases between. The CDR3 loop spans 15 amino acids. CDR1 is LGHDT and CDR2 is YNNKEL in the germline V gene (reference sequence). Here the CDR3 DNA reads TGTGCCAGTGCCCCTTTTGGGCGGTCGGGAAACACCATATATTTT. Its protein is CASAPFGRSGNTIYF.